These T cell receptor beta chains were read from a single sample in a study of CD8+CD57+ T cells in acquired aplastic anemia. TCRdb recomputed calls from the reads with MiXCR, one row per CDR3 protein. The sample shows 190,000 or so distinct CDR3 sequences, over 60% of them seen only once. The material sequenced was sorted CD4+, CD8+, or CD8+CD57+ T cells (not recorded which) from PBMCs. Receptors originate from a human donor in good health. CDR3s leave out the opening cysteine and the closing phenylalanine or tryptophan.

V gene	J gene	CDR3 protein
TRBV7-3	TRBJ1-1	ASSLAASFTEAF
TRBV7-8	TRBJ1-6	ASSLETGYNSPLH
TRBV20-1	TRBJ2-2	SAVPSGSGTGELF
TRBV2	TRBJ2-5	ASKGLQETQY
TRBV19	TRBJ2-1	ASSMSDRGEQF
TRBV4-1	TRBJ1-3	ASSQGTGIFSGNTIY
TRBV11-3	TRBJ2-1	ASSLESGTGGRARVQF
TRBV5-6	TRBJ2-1	ASTLPGLAGSQF
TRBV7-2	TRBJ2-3	ASSYAGGGTDTQY
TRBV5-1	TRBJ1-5	ASSPGERGQPQH
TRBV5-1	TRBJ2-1	ASSWPGTNEQF
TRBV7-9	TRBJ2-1	ASSSDEQGYNNEQF
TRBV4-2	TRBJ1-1	ASSQDLGAF
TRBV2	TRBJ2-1	ASSFEDVFNEQF
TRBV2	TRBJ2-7	ASSGRDSRVDEQY
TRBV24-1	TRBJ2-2	ATSAGTSDTGELF
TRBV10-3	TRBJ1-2	AISAELGGSYYGYA
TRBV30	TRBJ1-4	AWSEWASTNEKLF
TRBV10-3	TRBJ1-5	AISKEPNQPQH
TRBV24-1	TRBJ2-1	ATSARTGYNEQF
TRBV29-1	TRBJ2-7	SAAGTDSYEQY
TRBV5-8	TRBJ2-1	ASSFLAGGPEDNEQF
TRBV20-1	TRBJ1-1	SARQTGEAF
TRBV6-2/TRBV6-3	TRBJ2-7	ASVLTGGAPYEQY
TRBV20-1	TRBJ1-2	SARDRIGTSGYT
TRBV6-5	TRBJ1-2	ASSDAGQVGYGYT
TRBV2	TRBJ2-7	ARAGYEQY
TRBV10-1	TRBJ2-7	ASGESGLAAEQC
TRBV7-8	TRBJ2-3	ASSQLAGDLDTQY
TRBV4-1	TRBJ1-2	ASSQDTGPYGYT
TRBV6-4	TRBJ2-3	ASSGASGTDTQY
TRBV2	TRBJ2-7	ASSGTGAGEQY
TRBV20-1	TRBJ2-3	SAWDTDTQY
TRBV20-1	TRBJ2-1	SARGLALNEQF
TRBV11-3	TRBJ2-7	ASSVEPGVAYEQY
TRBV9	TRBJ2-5	ASSVIGTGETQY
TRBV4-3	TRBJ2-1	ASSQERDSPPEQF
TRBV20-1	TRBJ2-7	SARLAGGSGEQY
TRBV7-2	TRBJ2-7	AGTLGGSLDEQY
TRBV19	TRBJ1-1	ASKTLGVTEAF
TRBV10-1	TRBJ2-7	ASSQTQGYPYEQY
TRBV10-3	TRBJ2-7	AISEYGTEAYEQY
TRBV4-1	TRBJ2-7	ASSQASPVDEQY
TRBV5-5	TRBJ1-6	ASNLDRVSSPLH
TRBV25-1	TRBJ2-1	ASNTGSSYNERF